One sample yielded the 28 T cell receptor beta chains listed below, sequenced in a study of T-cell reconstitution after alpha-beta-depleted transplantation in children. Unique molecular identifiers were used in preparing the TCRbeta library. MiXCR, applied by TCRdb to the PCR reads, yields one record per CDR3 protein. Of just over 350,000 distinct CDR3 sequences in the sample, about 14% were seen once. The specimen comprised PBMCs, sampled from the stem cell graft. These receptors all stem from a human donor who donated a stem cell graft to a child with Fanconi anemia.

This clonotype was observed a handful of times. The CDR3 nucleotides read TGTGCCAGCAGTGAGCCCCCCGGGGGGGCGAGCGATGCAGATACGCAGTATTTT. Translated: CASSEPPGGASDADTQYF. This sequence joins TRBV25-1 and TRBJ2-3, with 8 nucleotides matching TRBD2. With V trimmed by 3 bases and J by 4 bases, 15 bases remained unmatched. Looked up from germline, CDR1 is MGHDK and CDR2 is SYGVNS. The CDR3 covers 18 residues.

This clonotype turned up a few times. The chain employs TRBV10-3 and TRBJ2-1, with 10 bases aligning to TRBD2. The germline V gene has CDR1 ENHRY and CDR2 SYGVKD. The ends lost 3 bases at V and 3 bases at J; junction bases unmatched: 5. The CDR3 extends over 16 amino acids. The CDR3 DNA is TGTGCCATCAGTGATAAGTCTAGCGGGAGCTACAATGAGCAGTTCTTC. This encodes CAISDKSSGSYNEQFF.

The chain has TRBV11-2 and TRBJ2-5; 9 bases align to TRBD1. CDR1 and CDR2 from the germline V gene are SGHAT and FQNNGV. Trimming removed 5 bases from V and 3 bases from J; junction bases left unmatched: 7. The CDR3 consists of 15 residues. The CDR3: CASSAYRGLEETQYF. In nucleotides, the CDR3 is TGTGCCAGCAGCGCTTACAGGGGGCTAGAAGAGACCCAGTACTTC. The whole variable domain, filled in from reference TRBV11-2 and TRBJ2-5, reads EAGVAQSPRYKIIEKRQSVAFWCNPISGHATLYWYQQILGQGPKLLIQFQNNGVVDDSQLPKDRFSAERLKGVDSTLKIQPAKLEDSAVYLCASSAYRGLEETQYFGPGTRLLVL.

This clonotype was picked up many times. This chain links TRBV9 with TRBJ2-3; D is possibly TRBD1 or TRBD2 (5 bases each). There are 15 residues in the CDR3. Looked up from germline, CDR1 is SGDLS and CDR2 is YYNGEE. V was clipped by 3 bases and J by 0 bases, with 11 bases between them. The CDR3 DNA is TGTGCCAGCAGCGCCGCAGGGAGAAGCACAGATACGCAGTATTTT. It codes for CASSAAGRSTDTQYF.

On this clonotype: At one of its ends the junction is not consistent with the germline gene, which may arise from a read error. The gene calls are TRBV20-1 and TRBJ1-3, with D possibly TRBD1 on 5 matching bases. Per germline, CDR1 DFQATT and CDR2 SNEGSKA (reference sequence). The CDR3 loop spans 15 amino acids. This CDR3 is CCARRGTLSGNTIYF. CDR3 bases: TGCTGTGCTAGACGTGGGACCCTCTCTGGAAACACCATATATTTT.

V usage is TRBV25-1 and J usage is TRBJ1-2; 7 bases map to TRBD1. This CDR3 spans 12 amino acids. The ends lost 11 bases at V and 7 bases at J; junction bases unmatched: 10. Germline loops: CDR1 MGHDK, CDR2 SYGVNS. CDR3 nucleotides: TGTGCCTGCTATGGGACAGCATCTGGCTACACCTTC. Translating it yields CACYGTASGYTF.

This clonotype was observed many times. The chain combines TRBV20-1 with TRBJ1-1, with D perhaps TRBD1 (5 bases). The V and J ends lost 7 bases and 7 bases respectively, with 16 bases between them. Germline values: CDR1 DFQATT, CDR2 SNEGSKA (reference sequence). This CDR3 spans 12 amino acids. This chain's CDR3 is CSVVSGLLEAFF. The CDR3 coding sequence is TGCAGTGTTGTTTCAGGGCTTCTTGAAGCTTTCTTT.

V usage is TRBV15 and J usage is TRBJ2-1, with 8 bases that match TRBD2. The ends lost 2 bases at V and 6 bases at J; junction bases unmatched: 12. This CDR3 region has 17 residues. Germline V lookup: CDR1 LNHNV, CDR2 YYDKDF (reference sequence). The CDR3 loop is CATSRFSGVGTSNEQFF. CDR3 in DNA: TGTGCCACCAGCAGATTTAGTGGCGTGGGGACTAGCAATGAGCAGTTCTTC.

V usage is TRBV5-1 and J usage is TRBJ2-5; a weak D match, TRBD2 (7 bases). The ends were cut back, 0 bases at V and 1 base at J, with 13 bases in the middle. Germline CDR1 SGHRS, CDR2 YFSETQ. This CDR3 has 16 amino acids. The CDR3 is CASSLAEGGGQETQYF. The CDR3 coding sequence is TGCGCCAGCAGCTTGGCCGAGGGGGGGGGCCAAGAGACCCAGTACTTC.

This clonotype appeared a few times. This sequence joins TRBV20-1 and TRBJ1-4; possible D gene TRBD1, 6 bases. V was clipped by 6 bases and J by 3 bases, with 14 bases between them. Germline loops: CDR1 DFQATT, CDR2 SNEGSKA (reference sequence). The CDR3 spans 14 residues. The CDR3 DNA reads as TGCAGTGCGGGTCTCAGGGGATCTAATGAAAAACTGTTTTTT. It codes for CSAGLRGSNEKLFF.

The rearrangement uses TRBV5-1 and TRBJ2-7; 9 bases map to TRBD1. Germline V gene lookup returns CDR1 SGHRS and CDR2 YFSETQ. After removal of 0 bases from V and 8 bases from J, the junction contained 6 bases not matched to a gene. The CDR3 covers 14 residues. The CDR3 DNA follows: TGCGCCAGCAGCTTGGGACAGGGGGATTATAAGCAGTACTTC. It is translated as CASSLGQGDYKQYF.

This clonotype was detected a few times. The CDR3 region has the DNA TGTGCCAGCACCCCGGGAACCTTGAACACTGAAGCTTTCTTT. It specifies CASTPGTLNTEAFF. The rearrangement uses TRBV12-3 or TRBV12-4 and TRBJ1-1; D gene uncertain. The CDR3 consists of 14 residues. The germline V and J ends were trimmed by 7 bases and 0 bases, with 12 bases remaining between them.

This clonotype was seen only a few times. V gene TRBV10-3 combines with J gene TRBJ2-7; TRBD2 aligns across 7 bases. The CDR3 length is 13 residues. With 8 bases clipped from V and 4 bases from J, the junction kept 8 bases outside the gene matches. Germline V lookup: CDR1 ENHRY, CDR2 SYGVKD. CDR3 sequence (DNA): TGTGCCATCCGCGGAAGGGAGGGATACGAGCAGTACTTC. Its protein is CAIRGREGYEQYF.

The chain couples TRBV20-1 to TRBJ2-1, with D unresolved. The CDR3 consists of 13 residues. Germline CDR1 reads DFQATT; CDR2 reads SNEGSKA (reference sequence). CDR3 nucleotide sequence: TGCAGAGCAGCAGGTTCCTCCTACAATGAGCAGTTCTTC. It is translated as CRAAGSSYNEQFF.

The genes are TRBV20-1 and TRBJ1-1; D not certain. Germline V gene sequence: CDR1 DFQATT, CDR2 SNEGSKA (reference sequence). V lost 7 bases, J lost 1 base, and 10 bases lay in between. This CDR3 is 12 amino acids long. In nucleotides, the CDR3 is TGCAGTGGGGCAGAGGGGAACACTGAAGCTTTCTTT. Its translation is CSGAEGNTEAFF.

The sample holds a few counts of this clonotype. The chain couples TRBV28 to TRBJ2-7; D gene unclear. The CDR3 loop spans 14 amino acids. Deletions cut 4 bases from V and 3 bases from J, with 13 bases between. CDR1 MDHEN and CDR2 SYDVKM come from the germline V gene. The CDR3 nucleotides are TGTGCCAGCAGTTACCGGGCCCCTTACTACGAGCAGTACGTC. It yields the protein CASSYRAPYYEQYV.

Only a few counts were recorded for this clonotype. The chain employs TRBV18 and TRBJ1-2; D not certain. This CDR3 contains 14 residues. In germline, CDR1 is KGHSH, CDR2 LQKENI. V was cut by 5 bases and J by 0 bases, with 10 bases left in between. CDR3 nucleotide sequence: TGTGCCAGCTCATCGGACGGTTCTAACTATGGCTACACCTTC. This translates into CASSSDGSNYGYTF.

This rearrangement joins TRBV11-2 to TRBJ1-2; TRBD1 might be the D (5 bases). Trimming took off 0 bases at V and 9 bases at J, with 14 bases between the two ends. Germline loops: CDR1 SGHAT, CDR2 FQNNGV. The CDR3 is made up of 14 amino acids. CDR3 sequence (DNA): TGTGCCAGCAGCTTAGAAGGGGTCGGGGGTCGCTACACCTTC. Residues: CASSLEGVGGRYTF.

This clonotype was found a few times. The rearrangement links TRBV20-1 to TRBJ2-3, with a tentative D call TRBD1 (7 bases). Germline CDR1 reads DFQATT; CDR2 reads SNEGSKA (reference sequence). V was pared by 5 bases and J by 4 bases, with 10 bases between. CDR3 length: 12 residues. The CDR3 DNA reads TGCAGTGCTCTCAGGGGGGCAGATACGCAGTATTTT. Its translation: CSALRGADTQYF.

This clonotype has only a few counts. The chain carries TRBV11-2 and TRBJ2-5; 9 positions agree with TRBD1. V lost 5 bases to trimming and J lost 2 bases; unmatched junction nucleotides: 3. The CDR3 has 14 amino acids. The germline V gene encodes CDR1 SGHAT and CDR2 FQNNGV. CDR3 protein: CASSRTGAQETQYF. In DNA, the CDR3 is TGTGCCAGCAGCCGGACAGGGGCTCAAGAGACCCAGTACTTC.

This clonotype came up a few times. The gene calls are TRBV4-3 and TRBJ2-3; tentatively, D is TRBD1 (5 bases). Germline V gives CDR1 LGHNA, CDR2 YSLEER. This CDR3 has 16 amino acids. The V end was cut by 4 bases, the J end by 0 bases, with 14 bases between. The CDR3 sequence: CASSPGAMTSTDTQYF. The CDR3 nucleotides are TGCGCCAGCAGCCCTGGGGCGATGACTAGCACAGATACGCAGTATTTT.

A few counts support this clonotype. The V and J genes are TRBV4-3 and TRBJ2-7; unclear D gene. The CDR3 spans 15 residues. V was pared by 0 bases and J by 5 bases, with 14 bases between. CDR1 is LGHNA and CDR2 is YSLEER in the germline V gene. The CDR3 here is CASSQDLGALDEQYF. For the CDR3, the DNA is TGCGCCAGCAGCCAAGATTTAGGAGCGTTGGACGAGCAGTACTTC.

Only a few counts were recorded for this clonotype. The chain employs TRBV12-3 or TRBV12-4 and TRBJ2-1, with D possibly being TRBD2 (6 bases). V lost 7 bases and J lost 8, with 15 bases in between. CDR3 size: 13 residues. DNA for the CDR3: TGTGCCAGCACCCCAACGACGGGGGATGAGCAGTTCTTC. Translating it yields CASTPTTGDEQFF.

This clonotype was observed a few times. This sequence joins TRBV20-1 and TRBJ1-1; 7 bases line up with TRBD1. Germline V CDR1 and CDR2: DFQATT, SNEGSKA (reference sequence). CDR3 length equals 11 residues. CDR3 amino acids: CRPGGGTEAFF. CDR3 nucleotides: TGCAGGCCAGGGGGTGGCACTGAAGCTTTCTTT.

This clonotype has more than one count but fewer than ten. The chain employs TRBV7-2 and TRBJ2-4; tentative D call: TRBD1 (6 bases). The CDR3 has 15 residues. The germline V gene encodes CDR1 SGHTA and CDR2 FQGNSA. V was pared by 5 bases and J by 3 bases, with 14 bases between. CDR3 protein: CASSPKTGIKNIQYF. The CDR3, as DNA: TGTGCCAGCAGCCCGAAAACAGGGATCAAAAACATTCAGTACTTC. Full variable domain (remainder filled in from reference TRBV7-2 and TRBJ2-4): GAGVSQSPSNKVTEKGKDVELRCDPISGHTALYWYRQSLGQGLEFLIYFQGNSAPDKSGLPSDRFSAERTGGSVSTLTIQRTQQEDSAVYLCASSPKTGIKNIQYFGAGTRLSVL.

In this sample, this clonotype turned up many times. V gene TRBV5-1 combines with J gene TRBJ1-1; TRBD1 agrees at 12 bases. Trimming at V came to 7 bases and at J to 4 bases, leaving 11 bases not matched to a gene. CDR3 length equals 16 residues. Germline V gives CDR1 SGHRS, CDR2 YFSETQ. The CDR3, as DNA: TGCGCCAGCGGACCGGGACAGGGGGCTCATGCCACTGAAGCTTTCTTT. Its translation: CASGPGQGAHATEAFF.

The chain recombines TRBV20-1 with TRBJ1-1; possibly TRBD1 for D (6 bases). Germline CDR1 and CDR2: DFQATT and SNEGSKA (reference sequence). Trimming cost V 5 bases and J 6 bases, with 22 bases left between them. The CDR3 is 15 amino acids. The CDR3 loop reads CSAGGGFLSGAEAFF. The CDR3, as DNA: TGCAGTGCTGGGGGGGGCTTTTTAAGTGGGGCTGAAGCTTTCTTT.

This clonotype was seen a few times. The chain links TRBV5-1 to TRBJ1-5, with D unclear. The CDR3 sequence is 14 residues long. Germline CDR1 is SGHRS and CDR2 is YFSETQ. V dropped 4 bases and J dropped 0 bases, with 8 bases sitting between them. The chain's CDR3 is CASSVGYSNQPQHF. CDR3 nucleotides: TGCGCCAGCAGCGTTGGATATAGCAATCAGCCCCAGCATTTT.